This note documents a single TCR beta chain sequence. Its antigen remains unknown. TCRdb's copy holds only in-frame clones and misses some; the assay was immunoSEQ multiplex PCR. The data contain 350,000 to 600,000 clones, about 88% of them singletons. Treatment in this sample: around 19 received Ad26.COV2.S at low or high dose, single or two shots; roughly five received placebo; per-sample allocation not given. Each sample was drawn 63 days after the first injection (of vaccine or placebo). The CDR3 is 11 residues long. V was cut by 8 bases and J by 6 bases, with 10 bases left in between. This sample was taken from a study of Ad26.COV2.S vaccination and SARS-CoV-2 variants. Study information: In the COV1001 trial, the donor was in the Ad26.COV2.S arm. Participants got Ad26.COV2.S intramuscularly, once or twice 56 days apart. Findings of the study overall: Vaccine recipients had higher spike-specific TCR breadth than placebo recipients. Spike-specific responses of CD8+ and CD4+ T cells were reported to display substantial breadth after vaccination.

The V gene is TRBV12-3 or TRBV12-4, the J gene TRBJ1-2; D is perhaps TRBD1 (6 bases). Here the sequenced sample was peripheral blood, taken in a trial of Ad26.COV2.S vaccine versus placebo. The source is a person aged 18 to 65 who received the Ad26.COV2.S COVID-19 vaccine or a placebo. The chain's CDR3 is CASSKGDGYTF. CDR3 sequence (DNA): TGTGCCAGCTCCAAGGGGGATGGCTACACCTTC.